The rows below give T cell receptor beta chains drawn from one sample of a study of Tregs in tolerant kidney transplant recipients. Libraries were prepared by immunoSEQ multiplex PCR; TCRdb keeps only in-frame clonotypes and omits some of them. The sample contains roughly 120,000 clones, 85% to 95% of which appear only once. The specimen was CD4+ T cells from blood. The source is a human donor in good health. CDR3s include the opening cysteine and the closing phenylalanine or tryptophan. D genes are given only for firm matches.

v_call	j_call	d_call	cdr3_nt	cdr3_aa
TRBV9	TRBJ2-3	TRBD2	TGTGCCAGCAGCGTCAGGACTAGCGGGAGGGGGTCCGGCGGGACAGATACGCAGTATTTT	CASSVRTSGRGSGGTDTQYF
TRBV10-3	TRBJ2-1	TRBD2	TGTGCCATCAGTGATTCGCCTGGAGCGGGGGTTGACTCCTACAATGAGCAGTTCTTC	CAISDSPGAGVDSYNEQFF
TRBV6-6	TRBJ1-6	-	TGTGCCAGCAGAGGGCAGGGAAGTTCACCCCTCCACTTT	CASRGQGSSPLHF
TRBV11-1	TRBJ1-6	-	TGTGCCAGCAGCTTAGTGGCAGGGGATTCACCCCTCCACTTT	CASSLVAGDSPLHF
TRBV23-1	TRBJ2-7	-	TGCGCCAGCAGCAGAATCAGGGAGAGATGCTACGAGCAGTACTTC	CASSRIRERCYEQYF
TRBV13	TRBJ2-7	TRBD1	TGTGCCAGCAGTCAACGGACAGGGAACTACGAGCAGTACTTC	CASSQRTGNYEQYF
TRBV7-2	TRBJ2-3	TRBD2	TGTGCCAGCAGCTTTAATAGCGGGGGGGCAGATACGCAGTATTTT	CASSFNSGGADTQYF
TRBV29-1	TRBJ2-7	TRBD2	TGCAGCGCCTTAGCGGGGTCCTACGAGCAGTACTTC	CSALAGSYEQYF
TRBV6-6	TRBJ1-4	-	TGTGCCAGCAGACGGACCGATGCGTCTAATGAAAAACTGTTTTTT	CASRRTDASNEKLFF
TRBV5-4	TRBJ2-3	TRBD1	TGTGCCAGCAGCCCTGGGACAGTTGGCACAGATACGCAGTATTTT	CASSPGTVGTDTQYF
TRBV23-1	TRBJ1-1	-	TGCGCCAGCAGTCAATACGTGAAAACAAGGAACACTGAAGCTTTCTTT	CASSQYVKTRNTEAFF
TRBV7-6	TRBJ2-7	-	TGTGCCAGCAGCCTACGGACATCCGTCTCCTACGAGCAGTACTTC	CASSLRTSVSYEQYF
TRBV6-6	TRBJ2-1	-	TGTGCCAGCAGTTCGACACAAAATGAGCAGTTCTTC	CASSSTQNEQFF
TRBV29-1	TRBJ2-3	TRBD1	TGCAGCGTTGAAGAAATCGGACAGGGGGGCACAGATACGCAGTATTTT	CSVEEIGQGGTDTQYF
TRBV5-6	TRBJ2-5	TRBD2	TGTGCCAGCAGCTTGTCGGGGGGAGAGACCCAGTACTTC	CASSLSGGETQYF
TRBV6-1	TRBJ1-3	-	TGTGCCAGCAGTGAGGCCGACATCTCTGGAAACACCATATATTTT	CASSEADISGNTIYF